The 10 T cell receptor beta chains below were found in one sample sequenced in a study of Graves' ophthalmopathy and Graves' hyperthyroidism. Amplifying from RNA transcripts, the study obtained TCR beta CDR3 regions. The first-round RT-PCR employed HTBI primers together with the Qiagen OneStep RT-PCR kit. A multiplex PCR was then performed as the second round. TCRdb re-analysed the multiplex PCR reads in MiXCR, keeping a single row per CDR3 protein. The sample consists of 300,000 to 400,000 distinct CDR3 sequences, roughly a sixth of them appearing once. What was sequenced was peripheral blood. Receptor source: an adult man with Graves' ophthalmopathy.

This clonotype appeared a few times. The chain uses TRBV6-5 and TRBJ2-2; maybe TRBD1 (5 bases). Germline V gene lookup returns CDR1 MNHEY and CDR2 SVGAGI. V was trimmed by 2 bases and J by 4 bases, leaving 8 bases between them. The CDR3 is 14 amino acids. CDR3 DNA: TGTGCCAGCAGTTACGGGGCCCGCACCGGGGAGCTGTTTTTT. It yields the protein CASSYGARTGELFF.

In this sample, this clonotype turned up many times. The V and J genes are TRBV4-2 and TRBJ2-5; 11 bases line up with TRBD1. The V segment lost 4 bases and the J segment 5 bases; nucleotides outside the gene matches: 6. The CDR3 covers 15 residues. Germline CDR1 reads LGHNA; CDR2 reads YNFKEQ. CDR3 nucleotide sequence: TGTGCCAGCAGCCTCTCCGGGACAGGGGGGGAGACCCAGTACTTC. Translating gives CASSLSGTGGETQYF.

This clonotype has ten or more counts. CDR3: CASSWGPGNTEAFF. In DNA form, the CDR3 reads TGTGCCAGCAGCTGGGGGCCGGGGAACACTGAAGCTTTCTTT. The V gene is TRBV12-3 or TRBV12-4, the J gene TRBJ1-1; D perhaps matches TRBD1 (6 bases). This CDR3 region has 14 residues. V dropped 6 bases and J dropped 1 base, with 12 bases sitting between them.

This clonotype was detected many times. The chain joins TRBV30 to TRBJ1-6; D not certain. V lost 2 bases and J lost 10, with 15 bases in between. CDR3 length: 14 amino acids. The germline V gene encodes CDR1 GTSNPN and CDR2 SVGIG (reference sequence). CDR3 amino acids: CAWSRHSSASPLHF. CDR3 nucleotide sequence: TGTGCCTGGAGTCGGCACAGTTCCGCATCACCCCTCCACTTT. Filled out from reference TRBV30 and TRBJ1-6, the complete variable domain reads SQTIHQWPATLVQPVGSPLSLECTVEGTSNPNLYWYRQAAGRGLQLLFYSVGIGQISSEVPQNLSASRPQDRQFILSSKKLLLSDSGFYLCAWSRHSSASPLHFGNGTRLTVT.

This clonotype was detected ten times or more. The CDR3: CATSAPGGTGNQPQHF. In DNA form, the CDR3 reads TGTGCCACCAGTGCCCCGGGCGGTACTGGGAATCAGCCCCAGCATTTT. The J gene is TRBJ1-5, the V gene TRBV24-1; no clear D. The V end lost 5 bases, the J end lost 4 bases, and 17 bases lay between the germline ends. The germline CDR1 and CDR2 sequences are KGHDR and SFDVKD. CDR3 length: 16 residues.

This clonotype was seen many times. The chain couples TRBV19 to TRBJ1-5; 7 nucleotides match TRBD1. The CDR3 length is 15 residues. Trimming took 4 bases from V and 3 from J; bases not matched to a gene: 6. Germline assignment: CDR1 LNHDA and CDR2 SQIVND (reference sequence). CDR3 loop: CASSRNRGPNQPQHF. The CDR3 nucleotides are TGTGCCAGTAGTAGGAACAGGGGACCCAATCAGCCCCAGCATTTT.

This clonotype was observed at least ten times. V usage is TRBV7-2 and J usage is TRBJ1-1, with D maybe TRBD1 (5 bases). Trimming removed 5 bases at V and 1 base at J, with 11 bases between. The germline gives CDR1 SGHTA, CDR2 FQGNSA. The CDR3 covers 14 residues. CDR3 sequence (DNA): TGTGCCAGCAGCAAACAGGTCTCGAACACTGAAGCTTTCTTT. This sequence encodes CASSKQVSNTEAFF.

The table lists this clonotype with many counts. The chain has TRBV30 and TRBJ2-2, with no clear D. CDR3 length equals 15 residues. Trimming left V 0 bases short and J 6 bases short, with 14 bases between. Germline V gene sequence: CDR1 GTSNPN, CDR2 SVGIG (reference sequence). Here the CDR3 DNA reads TGTGCCTGGAGTGTAGACCGGTATATCCCCGGGGAGCTGTTTTTT. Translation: CAWSVDRYIPGELFF.

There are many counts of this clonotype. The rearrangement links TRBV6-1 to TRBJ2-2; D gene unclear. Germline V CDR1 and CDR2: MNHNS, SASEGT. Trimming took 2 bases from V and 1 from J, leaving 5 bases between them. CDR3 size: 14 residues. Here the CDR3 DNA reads TGTGCCAGCAGTGAAACAGTGAACACCGGGGAGCTGTTTTTT. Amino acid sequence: CASSETVNTGELFF.

The CDR3 is CASSFGGARSEQYF. For the CDR3, the DNA is TGTGCCAGCAGTTTCGGGGGAGCCAGGAGCGAGCAGTACTTC. The rearrangement links TRBV27 to TRBJ2-7; a possible D gene is TRBD2 (6 bases). CDR3 length: 14 residues. Germline V gives CDR1 MNHEY, CDR2 SMNVEV (reference sequence). With 3 bases removed from V and 6 bases from J, the gap between germline ends came to 15 bases.